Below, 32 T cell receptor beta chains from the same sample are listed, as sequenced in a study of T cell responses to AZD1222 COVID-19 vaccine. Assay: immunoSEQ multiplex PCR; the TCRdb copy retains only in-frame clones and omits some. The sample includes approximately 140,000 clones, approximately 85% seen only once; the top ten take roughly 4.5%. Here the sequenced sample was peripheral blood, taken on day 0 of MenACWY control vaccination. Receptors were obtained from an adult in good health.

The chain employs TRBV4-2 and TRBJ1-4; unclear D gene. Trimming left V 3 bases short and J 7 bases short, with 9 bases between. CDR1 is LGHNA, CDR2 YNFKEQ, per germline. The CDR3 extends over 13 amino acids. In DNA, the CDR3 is TGTGCCAGCAGCCAGTGGGTTGGTGAAAAACTGTTTTTT. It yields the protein CASSQWVGEKLFF.

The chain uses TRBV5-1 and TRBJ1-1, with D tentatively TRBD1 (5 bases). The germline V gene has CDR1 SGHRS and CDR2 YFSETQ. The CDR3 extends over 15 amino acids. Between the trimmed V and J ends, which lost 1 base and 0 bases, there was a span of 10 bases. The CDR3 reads CASSLTKGMNTEAFF. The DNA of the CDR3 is TGCGCCAGCAGCTTGACTAAGGGGATGAACACTGAAGCTTTCTTT. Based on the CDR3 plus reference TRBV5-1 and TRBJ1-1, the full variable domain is KAGVTQTPRYLIKTRGQQVTLSCSPISGHRSVSWYQQTPGQGLQFLFEYFSETQRNKGNFPGRFSGRQFSNSRSEMNVSTLELGDSALYLCASSLTKGMNTEAFFGQGTRLTVV.

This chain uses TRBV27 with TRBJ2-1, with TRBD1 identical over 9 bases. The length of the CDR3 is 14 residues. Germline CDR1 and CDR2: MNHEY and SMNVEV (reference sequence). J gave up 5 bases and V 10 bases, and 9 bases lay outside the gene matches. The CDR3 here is CAISGTGTNNEQFF. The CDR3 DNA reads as TGTGCCATCTCCGGGACAGGGACGAACAATGAGCAGTTCTTC.

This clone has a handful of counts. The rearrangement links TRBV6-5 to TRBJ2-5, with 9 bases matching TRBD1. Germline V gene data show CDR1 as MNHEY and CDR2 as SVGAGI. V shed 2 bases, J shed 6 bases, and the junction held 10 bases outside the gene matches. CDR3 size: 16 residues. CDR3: CASSYGATGGEKTQYF. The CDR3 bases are TGTGCCAGCAGTTACGGAGCCACAGGGGGCGAGAAGACCCAGTACTTC.

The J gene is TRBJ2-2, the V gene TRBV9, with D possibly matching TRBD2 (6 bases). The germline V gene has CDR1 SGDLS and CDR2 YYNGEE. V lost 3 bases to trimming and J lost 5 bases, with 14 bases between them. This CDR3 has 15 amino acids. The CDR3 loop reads CASSAGGSATGELFF. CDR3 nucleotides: TGTGCCAGCAGCGCCGGGGGTTCGGCAACCGGGGAGCTGTTTTTT.

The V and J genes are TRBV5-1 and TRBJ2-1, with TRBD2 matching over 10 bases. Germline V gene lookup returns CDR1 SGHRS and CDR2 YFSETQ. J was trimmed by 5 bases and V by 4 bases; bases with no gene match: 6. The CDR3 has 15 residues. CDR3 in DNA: TGCGCCAGCAGCCGCAGCGGGGGGGGTCACAATGAGCAGTTCTTC. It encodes CASSRSGGGHNEQFF.

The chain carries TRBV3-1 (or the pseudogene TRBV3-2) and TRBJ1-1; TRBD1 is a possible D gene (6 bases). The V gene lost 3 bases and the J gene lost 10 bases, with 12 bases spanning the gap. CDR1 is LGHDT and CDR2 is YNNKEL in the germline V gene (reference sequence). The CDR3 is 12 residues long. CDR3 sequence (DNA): TGTGCCAGCAGCCACCAACAGGGTCCAGCTTTCTTT. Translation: CASSHQQGPAFF.

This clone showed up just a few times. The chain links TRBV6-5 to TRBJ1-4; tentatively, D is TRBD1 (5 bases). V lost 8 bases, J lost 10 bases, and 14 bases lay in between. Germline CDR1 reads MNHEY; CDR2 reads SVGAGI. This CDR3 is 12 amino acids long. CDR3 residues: CASQSGVGKLFF. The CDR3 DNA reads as TGTGCCAGCCAATCGGGGGTAGGAAAACTGTTTTTT.

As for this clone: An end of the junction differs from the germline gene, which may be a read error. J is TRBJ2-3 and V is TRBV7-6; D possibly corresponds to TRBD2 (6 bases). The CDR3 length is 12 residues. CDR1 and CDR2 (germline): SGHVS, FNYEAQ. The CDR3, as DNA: TGTGCCAGCAGTTTAGCGGACGATACGCAGTATTTT. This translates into CASSLADDTQYF. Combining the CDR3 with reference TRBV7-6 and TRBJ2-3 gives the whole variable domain GAGVSQSPRYKVTKRGQDVALRCDPISGHVSLYWYRQALGQGPEFLTYFNYEAQQDKSGLPNDRFSAERPEGSISTLTIQRTEQRDSAMYRCASSLADDTQYFGPGTRLTVL.

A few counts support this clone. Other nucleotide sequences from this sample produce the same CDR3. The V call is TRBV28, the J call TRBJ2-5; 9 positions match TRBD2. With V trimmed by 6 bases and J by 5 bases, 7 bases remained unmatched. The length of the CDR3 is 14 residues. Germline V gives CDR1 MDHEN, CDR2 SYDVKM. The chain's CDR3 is CASRTSGKGETQYF. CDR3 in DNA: TGTGCCAGCAGGACTAGCGGCAAGGGGGAGACCCAGTACTTC.

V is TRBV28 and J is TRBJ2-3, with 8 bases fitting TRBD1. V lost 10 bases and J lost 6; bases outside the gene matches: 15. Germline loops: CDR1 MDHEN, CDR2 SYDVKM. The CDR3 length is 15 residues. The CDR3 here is CATSPGGRLGDTQYF. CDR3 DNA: TGTGCCACTTCCCCAGGGGGCAGGTTGGGGGATACGCAGTATTTT.

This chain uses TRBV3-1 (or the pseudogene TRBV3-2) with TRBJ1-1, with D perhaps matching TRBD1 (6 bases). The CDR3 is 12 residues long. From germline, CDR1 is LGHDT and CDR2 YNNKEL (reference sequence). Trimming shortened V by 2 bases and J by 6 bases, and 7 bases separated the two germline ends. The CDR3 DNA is TGTGCCAGCAGCCAAACAGGGTCTGAAGCTTTCTTT. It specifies CASSQTGSEAFF.

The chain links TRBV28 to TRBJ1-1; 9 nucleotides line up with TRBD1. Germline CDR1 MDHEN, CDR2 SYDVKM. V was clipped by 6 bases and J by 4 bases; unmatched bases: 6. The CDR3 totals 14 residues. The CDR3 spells CASSPGTGFTEAFF. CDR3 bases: TGTGCCAGCAGCCCCGGGACAGGGTTCACTGAAGCTTTCTTT.

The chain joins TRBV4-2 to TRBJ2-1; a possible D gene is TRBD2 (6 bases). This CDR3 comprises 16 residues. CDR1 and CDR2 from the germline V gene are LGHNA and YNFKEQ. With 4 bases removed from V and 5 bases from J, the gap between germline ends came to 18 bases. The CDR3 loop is CASSPNLRRRDNEQFF. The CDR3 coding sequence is TGTGCCAGCAGCCCCAATCTGAGGCGGAGGGACAATGAGCAGTTCTTC.

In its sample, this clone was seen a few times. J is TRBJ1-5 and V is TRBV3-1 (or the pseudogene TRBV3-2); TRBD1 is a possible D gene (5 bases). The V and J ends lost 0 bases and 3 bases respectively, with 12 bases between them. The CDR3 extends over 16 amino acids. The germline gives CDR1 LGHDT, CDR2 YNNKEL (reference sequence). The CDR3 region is CASSQDMGGTNQPQHF. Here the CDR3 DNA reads TGTGCCAGCAGCCAAGATATGGGTGGGACCAATCAGCCCCAGCATTTT.

This CDR3 reads CASSQEYSRAFGNQPQHF. The CDR3 nucleotides are TGTGCCAGCAGCCAAGAGTATTCACGGGCTTTCGGCAATCAGCCCCAGCATTTT. The chain couples TRBV4-2 to TRBJ1-5; D call uncertain. The germline gives CDR1 LGHNA, CDR2 YNFKEQ. Trimming left V 0 bases short and J 2 bases short, with 17 bases between. The CDR3 has 18 residues.

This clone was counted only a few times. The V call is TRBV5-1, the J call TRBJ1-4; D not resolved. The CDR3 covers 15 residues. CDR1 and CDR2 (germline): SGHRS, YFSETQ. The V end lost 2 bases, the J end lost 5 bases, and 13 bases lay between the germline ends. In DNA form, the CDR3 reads TGCGCCAGCAGCTTACGGACGGTCGAGAATGAAAAACTGTTTTTT. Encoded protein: CASSLRTVENEKLFF.

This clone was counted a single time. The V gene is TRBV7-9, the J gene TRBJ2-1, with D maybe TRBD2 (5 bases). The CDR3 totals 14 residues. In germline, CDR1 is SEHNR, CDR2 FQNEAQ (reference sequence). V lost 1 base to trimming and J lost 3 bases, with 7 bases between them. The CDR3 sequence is CASSLGRDYNEQFF. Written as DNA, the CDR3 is TGTGCCAGCAGCTTAGGCCGGGACTACAATGAGCAGTTCTTC.

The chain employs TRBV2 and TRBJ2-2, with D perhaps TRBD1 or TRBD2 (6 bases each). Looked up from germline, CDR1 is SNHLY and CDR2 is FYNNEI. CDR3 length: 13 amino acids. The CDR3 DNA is TGTGCGGCAACGAGGGGGGTAGGCGGGGAGCTGTTTTTT. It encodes CAATRGVGGELFF.

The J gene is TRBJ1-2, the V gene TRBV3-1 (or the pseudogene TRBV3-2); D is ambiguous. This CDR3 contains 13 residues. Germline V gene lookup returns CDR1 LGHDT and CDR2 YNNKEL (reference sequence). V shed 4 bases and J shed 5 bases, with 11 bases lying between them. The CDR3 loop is CASSRSEVYGYTF. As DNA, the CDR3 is TGTGCCAGCAGCCGATCAGAGGTATATGGCTACACCTTC.

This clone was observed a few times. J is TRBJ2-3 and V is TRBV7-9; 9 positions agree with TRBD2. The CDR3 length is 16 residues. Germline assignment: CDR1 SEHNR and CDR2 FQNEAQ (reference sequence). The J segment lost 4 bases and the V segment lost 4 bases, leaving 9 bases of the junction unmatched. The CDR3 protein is CASSSGRGGLADTQYF. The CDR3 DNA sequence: TGTGCCAGCAGCTCAGGGCGGGGGGGCCTGGCAGATACGCAGTATTTT.

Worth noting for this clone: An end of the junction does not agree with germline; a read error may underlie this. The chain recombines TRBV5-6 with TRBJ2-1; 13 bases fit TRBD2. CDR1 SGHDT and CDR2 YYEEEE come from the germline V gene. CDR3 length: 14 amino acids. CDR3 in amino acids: CASSTRTSGGSGLF. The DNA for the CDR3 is TGTGCCAGCAGCACCCGGACTAGCGGGGGTTCCGGCCTCTTC.

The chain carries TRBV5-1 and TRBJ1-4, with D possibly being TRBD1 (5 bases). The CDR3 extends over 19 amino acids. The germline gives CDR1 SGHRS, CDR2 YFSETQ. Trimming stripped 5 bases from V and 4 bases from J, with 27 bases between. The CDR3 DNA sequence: TGCGCCAGCAGTAGAAATGCCCGGGACGACATCCGAGTTAATGAAAAACTGTTTTTT. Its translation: CASSRNARDDIRVNEKLFF.

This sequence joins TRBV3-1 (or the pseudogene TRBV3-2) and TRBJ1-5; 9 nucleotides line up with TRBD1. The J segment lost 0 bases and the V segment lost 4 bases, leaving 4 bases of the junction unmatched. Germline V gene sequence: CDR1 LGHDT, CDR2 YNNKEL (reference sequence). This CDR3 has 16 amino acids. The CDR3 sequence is CASSPGQGYSNQPQHF. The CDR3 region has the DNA TGTGCCAGCAGCCCGGGACAGGGATATAGCAATCAGCCCCAGCATTTT.

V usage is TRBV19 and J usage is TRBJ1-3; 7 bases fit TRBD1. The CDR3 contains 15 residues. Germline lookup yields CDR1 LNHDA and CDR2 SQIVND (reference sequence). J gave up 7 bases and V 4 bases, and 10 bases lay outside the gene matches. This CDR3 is CASSTRQGIWNTIYF. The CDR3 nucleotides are TGTGCCAGTAGTACCCGACAGGGTATATGGAACACCATATATTTT.

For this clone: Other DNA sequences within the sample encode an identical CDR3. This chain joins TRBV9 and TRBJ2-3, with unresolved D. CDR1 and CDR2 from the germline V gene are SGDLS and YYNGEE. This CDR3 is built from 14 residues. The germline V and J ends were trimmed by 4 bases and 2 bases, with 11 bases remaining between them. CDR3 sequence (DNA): TGTGCCAGCAGCCGTACGGCCTCCACAGATACGCAGTATTTT. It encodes CASSRTASTDTQYF.

CDR3 sequence reads: CASSPQGIFGYTF. CDR3 DNA: TGTGCCAGCAGCCCACAGGGGATCTTTGGCTACACCTTC. The gene calls are TRBV6-5 and TRBJ1-2; 7 bases agree with TRBD1. Losses at the gene ends were 6 bases for V and 7 bases for J; bases not matched to a gene: 8. The CDR3 sequence is 13 residues long. Germline CDR1 and CDR2: MNHEY and SVGAGI.

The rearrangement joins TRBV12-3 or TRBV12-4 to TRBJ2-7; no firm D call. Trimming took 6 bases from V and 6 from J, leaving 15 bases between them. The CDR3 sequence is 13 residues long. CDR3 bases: TGTGCCAGCAGAGTGGACGGATTCGGCGAGCAGTACGTC. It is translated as CASRVDGFGEQYV.

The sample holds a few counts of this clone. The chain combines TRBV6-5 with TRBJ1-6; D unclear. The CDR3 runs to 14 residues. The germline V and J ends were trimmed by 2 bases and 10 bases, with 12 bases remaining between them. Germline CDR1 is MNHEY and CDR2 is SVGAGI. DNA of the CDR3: TGTGCCAGCAGTTACAGGATGGGTGGCTCACCCCTCCACTTT. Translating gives CASSYRMGGSPLHF.

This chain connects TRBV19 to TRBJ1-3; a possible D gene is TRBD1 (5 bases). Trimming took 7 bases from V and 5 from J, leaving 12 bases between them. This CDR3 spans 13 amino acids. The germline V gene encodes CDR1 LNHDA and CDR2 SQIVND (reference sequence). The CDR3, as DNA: TGTGCCAGTATGAAGGGGTTAAGAAACACCATATATTTT. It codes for CASMKGLRNTIYF.

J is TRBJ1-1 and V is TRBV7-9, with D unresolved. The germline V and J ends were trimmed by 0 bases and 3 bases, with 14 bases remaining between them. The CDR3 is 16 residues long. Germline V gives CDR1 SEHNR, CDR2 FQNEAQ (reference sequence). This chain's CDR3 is CASSLAGWGLDTEAFF. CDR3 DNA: TGTGCCAGCAGCTTAGCGGGATGGGGTTTGGACACTGAAGCTTTCTTT.

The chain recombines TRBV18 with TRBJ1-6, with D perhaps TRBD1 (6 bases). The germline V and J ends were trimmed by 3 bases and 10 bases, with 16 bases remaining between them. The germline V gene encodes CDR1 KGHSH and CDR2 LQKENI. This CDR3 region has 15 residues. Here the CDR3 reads CASSPLQGGESPLHF. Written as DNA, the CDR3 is TGTGCCAGCTCACCCCTACAGGGCGGAGAATCACCCCTCCACTTT.